The 2 T cell receptor beta chains reported below all come from one sample, sequenced in a study of OX40 agonist ivuxolimab in advanced cancers. Using immunoSEQ multiplex PCR, the repertoire was profiled, and TCRdb retains in-frame clones only, with some absent. The sample holds more than 65,000 clones, about nine tenths seen once. The source material was CD4+ or CD8+ T cells sorted from blood, sampled in a trial of the OX40 agonist ivuxolimab. The source of these receptors is an adult with an advanced solid tumor such as melanoma, head and neck, liver or kidney cancer.

This chain links TRBV27 with TRBJ2-2, with 9 bases aligning to TRBD1. The germline CDR1 and CDR2 sequences are MNHEY and SMNVEV (reference sequence). Trimming at V came to 7 bases and at J to 3 bases, leaving 6 bases not matched to a gene. This CDR3 has 15 amino acids. CDR3 DNA sequence: TGTGCCAGCAAACAGAACAGGGGGCACACCGGGGAGCTGTTTTTT. Translation gives CASKQNRGHTGELFF.

The chain combines TRBV5-1 with TRBJ2-7, with 9 nucleotides matching TRBD2. Germline CDR1 SGHRS, CDR2 YFSETQ. With V trimmed by 1 base and J by 3 bases, 5 bases remained unmatched. The CDR3 runs 15 residues. The CDR3 reads CASSLTASGVYEQYF. DNA of the CDR3: TGCGCCAGCAGCTTGACGGCTAGCGGGGTCTACGAGCAGTACTTC. The whole variable domain, filled in from reference TRBV5-1 and TRBJ2-7, reads KAGVTQTPRYLIKTRGQQVTLSCSPISGHRSVSWYQQTPGQGLQFLFEYFSETQRNKGNFPGRFSGRQFSNSRSEMNVSTLELGDSALYLCASSLTASGVYEQYFGPGTRLTVT.